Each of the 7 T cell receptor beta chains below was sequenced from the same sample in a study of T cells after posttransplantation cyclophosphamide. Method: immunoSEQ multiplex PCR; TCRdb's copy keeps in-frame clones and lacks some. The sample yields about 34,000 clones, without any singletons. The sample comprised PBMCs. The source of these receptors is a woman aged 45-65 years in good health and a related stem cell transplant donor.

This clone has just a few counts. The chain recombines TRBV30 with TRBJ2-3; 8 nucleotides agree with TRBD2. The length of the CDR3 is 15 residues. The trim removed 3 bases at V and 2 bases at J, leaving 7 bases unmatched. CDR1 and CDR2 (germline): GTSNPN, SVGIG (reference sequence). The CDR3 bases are TGTGCCTGGAGCGCGGGGGGAGGGTACACAGATACGCAGTATTTT. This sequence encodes CAWSAGGGYTDTQYF. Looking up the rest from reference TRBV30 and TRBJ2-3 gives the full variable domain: SQTIHQWPATLVQPVGSPLSLECTVEGTSNPNLYWYRQAAGRGLQLLFYSVGIGQISSEVPQNLSASRPQDRQFILSSKKLLLSDSGFYLCAWSAGGGYTDTQYFGPGTRLTVL.

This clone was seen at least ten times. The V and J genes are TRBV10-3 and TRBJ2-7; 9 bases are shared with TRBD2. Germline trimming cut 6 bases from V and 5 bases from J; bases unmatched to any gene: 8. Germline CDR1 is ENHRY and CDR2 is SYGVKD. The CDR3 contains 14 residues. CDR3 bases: TGTGCCATCAGGAAGGCGGGAGGGCCAGACGAGCAGTACTTC. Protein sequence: CAIRKAGGPDEQYF.

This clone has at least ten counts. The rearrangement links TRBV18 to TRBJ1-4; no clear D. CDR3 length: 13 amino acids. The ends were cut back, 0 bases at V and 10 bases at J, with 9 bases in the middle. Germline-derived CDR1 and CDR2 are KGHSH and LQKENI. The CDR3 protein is CASSPPSSGKLFF. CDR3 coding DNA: TGTGCCAGCTCACCACCGAGTAGTGGAAAACTGTTTTTT.

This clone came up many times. CDR3 nucleotides: TGTGCCAGCAGCTCTCAGGGATACTATGGCTACACCTTC. It specifies CASSSQGYYGYTF. The chain uses TRBV11-1 and TRBJ1-2; D is perhaps TRBD1 (5 bases). V lost 4 bases and J 3 bases, leaving 9 bases between the germline ends. CDR3 length: 13 amino acids. CDR1 is SGHAT and CDR2 is FQDESV in the germline V gene (reference sequence).

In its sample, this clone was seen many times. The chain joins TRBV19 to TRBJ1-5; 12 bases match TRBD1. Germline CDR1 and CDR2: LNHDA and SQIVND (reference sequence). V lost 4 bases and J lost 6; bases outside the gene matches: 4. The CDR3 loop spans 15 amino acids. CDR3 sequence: CASSTGTGGLQPQHF. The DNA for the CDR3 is TGTGCCAGTAGTACCGGGACAGGGGGCCTTCAGCCCCAGCATTTT.

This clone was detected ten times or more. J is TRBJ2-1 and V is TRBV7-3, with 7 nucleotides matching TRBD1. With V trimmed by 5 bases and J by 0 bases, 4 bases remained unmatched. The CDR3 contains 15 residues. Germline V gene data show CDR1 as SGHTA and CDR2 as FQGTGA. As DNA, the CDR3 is TGTGCCAGCAGCCCGACAGGGCCCTCCTACAATGAGCAGTTCTTC. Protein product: CASSPTGPSYNEQFF.

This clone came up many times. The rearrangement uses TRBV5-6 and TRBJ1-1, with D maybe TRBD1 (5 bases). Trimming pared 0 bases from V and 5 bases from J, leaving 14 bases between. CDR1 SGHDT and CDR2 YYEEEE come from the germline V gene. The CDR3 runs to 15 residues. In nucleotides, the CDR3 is TGTGCCAGCAGCTTGGGTACAGGAACGTTTACTGAAGCTTTCTTT. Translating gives CASSLGTGTFTEAFF.